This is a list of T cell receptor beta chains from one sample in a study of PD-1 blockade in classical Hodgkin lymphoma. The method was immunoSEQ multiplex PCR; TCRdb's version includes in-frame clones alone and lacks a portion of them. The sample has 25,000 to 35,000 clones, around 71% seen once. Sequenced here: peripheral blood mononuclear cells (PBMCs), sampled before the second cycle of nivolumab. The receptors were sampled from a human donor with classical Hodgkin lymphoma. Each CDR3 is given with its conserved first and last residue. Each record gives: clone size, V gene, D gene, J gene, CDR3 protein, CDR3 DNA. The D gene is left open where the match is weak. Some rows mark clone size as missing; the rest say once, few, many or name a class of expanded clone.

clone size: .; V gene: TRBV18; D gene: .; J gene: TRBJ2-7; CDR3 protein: CASSPGDGEYF; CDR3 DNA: TGTGCCAGCTCACCAGGGGACGGGGAGTACTTC
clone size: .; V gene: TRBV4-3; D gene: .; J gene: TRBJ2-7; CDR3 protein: CASSAFQGYEQYF; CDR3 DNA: TGCGCCAGCAGCGCCTTCCAGGGGTACGAGCAGTACTTC
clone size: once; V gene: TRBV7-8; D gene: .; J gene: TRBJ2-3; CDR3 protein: CASSFLRTDTQYF; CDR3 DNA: TGTGCCAGCAGCTTCTTGCGCACAGATACGCAGTATTTT
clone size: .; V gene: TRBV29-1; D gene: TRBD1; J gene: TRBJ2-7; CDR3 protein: CSVEDDRGYEQYF; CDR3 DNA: TGCAGCGTTGAAGATGACAGGGGGTACGAGCAGTACTTC
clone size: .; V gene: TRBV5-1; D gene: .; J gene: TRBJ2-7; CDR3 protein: CASSLSPTYEQYF; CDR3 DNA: TGCGCCAGCAGCTTGAGTCCTACCTACGAGCAGTACTTC
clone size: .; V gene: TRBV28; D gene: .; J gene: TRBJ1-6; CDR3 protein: CASSWTVYNSPLHF; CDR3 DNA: TGTGCCAGCAGTTGGACGGTCTATAATTCACCCCTCCACTTT
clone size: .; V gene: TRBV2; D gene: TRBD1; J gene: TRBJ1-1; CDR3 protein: CASSADRVNTEAFF; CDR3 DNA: TGTGCCAGCAGTGCTGACAGGGTGAACACTGAAGCTTTCTTT
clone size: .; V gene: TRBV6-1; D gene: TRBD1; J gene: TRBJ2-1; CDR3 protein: CASSEDRGIEAYNEQFF; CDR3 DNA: TGTGCCAGCAGTGAAGACAGGGGGATAGAGGCCTACAATGAGCAGTTCTTC
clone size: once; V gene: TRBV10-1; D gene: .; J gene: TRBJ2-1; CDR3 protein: CASSDEQRGYNEQFF; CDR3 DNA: TGCGCCAGCAGTGACGAACAGAGAGGATACAATGAGCAGTTCTTC
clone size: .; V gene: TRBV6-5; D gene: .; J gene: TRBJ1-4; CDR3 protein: CASSTGYGDEKLFF; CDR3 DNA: TGTGCCAGCAGTACAGGGTATGGGGATGAAAAACTGTTTTTT
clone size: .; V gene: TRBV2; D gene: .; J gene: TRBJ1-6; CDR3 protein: CASSDGGSSYNSPLHF; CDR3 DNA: TGTGCCAGCAGTGATGGGGGGAGCTCCTATAATTCACCCCTCCACTTT
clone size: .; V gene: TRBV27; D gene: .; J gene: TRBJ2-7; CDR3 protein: CASSPSDSYEQYF; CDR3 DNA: TGTGCCAGCAGTCCATCAGACAGTTACGAGCAGTACTTC